One T cell receptor (beta chain) is described in this entry. All the people who gave samples were healthy bone marrow donors. Deletions cut 0 bases from V and 10 bases from J, with 13 bases between. This CDR3 spans 15 amino acids. Germline CDR1 SGHTA, CDR2 FQGNSA. The data were taken from a study of cytomegalovirus exposure and HLA in healthy donors. Both 60 Vbeta primers and 13 Jbeta primers went into the PCR. Some clones are missing from TCRdb's copy, which holds only in-frame ones; the method was immunoSEQ multiplex PCR. This sample has 150,000 to 190,000 clones; roughly 81% occur once, and the top ten carry around 2%.

The source of this sequence is a woman aged 18-30 years in good health and CMV-seronegative. The chain carries TRBV7-2 and TRBJ1-6; no reliable D call. Sequencing used PBMCs. This CDR3 reads CASSLAGDRGSPLHF. The CDR3 bases are TGTGCCAGCAGCTTAGCCGGAGACCGCGGCTCACCCCTCCACTTT.